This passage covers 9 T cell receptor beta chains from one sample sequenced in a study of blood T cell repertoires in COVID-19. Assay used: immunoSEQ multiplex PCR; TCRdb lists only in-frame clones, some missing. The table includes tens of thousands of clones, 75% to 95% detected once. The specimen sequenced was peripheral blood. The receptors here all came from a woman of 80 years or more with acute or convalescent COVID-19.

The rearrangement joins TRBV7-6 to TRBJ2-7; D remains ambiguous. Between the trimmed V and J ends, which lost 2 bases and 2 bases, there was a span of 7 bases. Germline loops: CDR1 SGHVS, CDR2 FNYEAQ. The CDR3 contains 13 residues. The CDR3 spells CASSLMQAYEQYF. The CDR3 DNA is TGTGCCAGCAGCTTAATGCAGGCCTACGAGCAGTACTTC.

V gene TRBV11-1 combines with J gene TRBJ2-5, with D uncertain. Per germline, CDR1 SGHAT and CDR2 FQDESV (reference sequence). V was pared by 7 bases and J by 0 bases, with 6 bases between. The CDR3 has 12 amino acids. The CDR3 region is CASTSDQETQYF. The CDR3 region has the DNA TGTGCCAGCACGAGCGACCAAGAGACCCAGTACTTC. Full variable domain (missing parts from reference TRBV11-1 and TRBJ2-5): EAEVAQSPRYKITEKSQAVAFWCDPISGHATLYWYRQILGQGPELLVQFQDESVVDDSQLPKDRFSAERLKGVDSTLKIQPAELGDSAMYLCASTSDQETQYFGPGTRLLVL.

For the CDR3, the DNA is TGTGCCAGCAGCTTAGTTCCGGGAGCGACCTCTGGAAACACCATATATTTT. Its translation: CASSLVPGATSGNTIYF. This chain links TRBV11-2 with TRBJ1-3; D unresolved. This CDR3 comprises 17 residues. Germline assignment: CDR1 SGHAT and CDR2 FQNNGV. V was clipped by 1 base and J by 0 bases, with 13 bases between them.

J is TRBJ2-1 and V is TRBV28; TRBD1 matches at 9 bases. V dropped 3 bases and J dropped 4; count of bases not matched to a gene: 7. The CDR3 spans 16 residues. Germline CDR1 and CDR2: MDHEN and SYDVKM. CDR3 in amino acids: CASSFVGTGKYNEQFF. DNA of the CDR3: TGTGCCAGCAGTTTCGTCGGGACAGGGAAATACAATGAGCAGTTCTTC.

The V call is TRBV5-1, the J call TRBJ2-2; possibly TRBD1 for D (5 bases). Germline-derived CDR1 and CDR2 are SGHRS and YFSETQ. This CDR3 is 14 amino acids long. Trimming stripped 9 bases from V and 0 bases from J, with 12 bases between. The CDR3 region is CATRATPNTGELFF. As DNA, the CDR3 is TGCGCCACCAGGGCCACACCGAACACCGGGGAGCTGTTTTTT.

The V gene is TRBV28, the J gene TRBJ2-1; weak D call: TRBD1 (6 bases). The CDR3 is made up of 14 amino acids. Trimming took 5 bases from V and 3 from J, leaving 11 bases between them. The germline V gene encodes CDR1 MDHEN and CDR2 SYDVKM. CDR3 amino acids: CASSTQGIYNEQFF. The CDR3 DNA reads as TGTGCCAGCAGTACCCAGGGGATCTACAATGAGCAGTTCTTC.

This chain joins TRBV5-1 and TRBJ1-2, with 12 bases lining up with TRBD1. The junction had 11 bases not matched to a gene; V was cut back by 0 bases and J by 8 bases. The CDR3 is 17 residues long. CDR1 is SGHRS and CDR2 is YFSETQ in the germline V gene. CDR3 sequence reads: CASSLGWDRGQNEGYTF. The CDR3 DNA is TGCGCCAGCAGCTTGGGCTGGGACAGGGGGCAGAATGAGGGCTACACCTTC.

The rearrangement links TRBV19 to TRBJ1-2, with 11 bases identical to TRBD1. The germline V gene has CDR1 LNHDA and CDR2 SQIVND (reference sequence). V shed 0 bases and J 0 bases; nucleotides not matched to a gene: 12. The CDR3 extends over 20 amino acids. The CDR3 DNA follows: TGTGCCAGTAGTATAGATGCTACAGGACAGGGGGCGCGTACTAACTATGGCTACACCTTC. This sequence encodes CASSIDATGQGARTNYGYTF.

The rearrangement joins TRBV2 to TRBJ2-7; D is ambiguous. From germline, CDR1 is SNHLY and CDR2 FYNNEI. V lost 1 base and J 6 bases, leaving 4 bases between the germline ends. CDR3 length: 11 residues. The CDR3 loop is CASSEVSEQYF. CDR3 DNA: TGTGCCAGCAGTGAAGTGAGCGAGCAGTACTTC.